The clone carrying this T cell receptor beta chain was seen a few times. Antigen: not known. This sample was taken from a study of metastatic and nonmetastatic thyroid tumors. For the study at large: The authors compared repertoires across blood and tumor or nodule tissue from malignant and benign thyroid patients. General study points: Reported TCR beta diversity, measured in blood and tumor, was significantly higher for malignant thyroid tumors than for benign nodules.

Germline CDR1 and CDR2: MNHNS and SASEGT. The CDR3 consists of 15 residues. J lost 8 bases, V lost 6 bases, and 8 bases had no gene match. In the original processing: For papillary thyroid cancer, a distant-metastasis classifier was constructed from CDR3 differences observed across clinicopathological groups. TCRdb reanalyzed the PCR reads with MiXCR. In this record, the V and J calls reflect TCRdb's handling and not the investigators' own analysis. This table has 25,000 to 30,000 clones, around 3.9% appearing once. Patients had received no treatment of any kind before thyroid surgery. The chain recombines TRBV6-1 with TRBJ1-6; 9 nucleotides align to TRBD1. This TCR came from a male donor with papillary thyroid cancer or a benign thyroid nodule (not recorded which). Some clones in this sample may be carry-over from other donors' samples. Sequencing input: blood. The DNA for the CDR3 is TGTGCCAGCAGACTTGGACAGGGGAAGTATTCACCCCTCCACTTT. This codes for CASRLGQGKYSPLHF.